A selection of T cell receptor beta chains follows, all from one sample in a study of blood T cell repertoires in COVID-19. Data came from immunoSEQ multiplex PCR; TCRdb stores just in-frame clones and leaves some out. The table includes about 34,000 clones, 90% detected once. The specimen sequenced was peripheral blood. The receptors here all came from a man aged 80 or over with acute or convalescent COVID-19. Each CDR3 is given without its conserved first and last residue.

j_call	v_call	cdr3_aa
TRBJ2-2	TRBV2	ASSLSSRSTGELF
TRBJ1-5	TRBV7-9	ASSPRGSGNQPQH
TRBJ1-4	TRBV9	ASTPSSGGLGEKLF
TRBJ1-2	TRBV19	ASSIDRDSNYGYT
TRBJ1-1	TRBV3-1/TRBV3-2	ASSQRRDGRARAEAF
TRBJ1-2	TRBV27	ASSPLGGRIYGYT
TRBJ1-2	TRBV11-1	ASSLAGGWYYGYT
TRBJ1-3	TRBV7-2	ARGLPGNTIY
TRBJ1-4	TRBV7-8	ASSHYWAPGSEKLF
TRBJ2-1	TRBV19	ASSEGTSGGNEQF
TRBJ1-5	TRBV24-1	ATSDAQGPGGNQPQH
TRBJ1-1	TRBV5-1	ASSLEQGITEAF
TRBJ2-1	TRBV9	ASSGSGGLSYNEQF
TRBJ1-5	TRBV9	ASSRTGVWDQPQH